This T cell receptor (beta chain) came from a study of blood T cell repertoires in COVID-19. Study-level background: The United States, Italy and Spain provided the acute and convalescent COVID-19 samples. T cells, B-cell-depleted T cells, or PBMCs provided the cDNA or gDNA that served as material.

Authors' methods: Nucleated cell number was recorded as an estimate derived from reference gene primer amplification. Some clones are missing from TCRdb's copy, which holds only in-frame ones; the method was immunoSEQ multiplex PCR. The DNA gave D and trimming, while V, J and clone size come from that table. The profile covers roughly 74,000 clones, with about 88% appearing a single time and around 2.7% taken by the ten largest. This receptor was taken from a man aged 70-80 years with active or convalescent COVID-19. The sequenced material came from peripheral blood.

In DNA form, the CDR3 reads TGCGCCAGCAGCAGAGGACAGCTTCCGAACACTGAAGCTTTCTTT. This gives the protein CASSRGQLPNTEAFF. This rearrangement joins TRBV5-1 to TRBJ1-1; D might be TRBD1 (6 bases). The CDR3 has 15 amino acids. Trimming shortened V by 4 bases and J by 1 base, and 14 bases separated the two germline ends. The germline V gene has CDR1 SGHRS and CDR2 YFSETQ.